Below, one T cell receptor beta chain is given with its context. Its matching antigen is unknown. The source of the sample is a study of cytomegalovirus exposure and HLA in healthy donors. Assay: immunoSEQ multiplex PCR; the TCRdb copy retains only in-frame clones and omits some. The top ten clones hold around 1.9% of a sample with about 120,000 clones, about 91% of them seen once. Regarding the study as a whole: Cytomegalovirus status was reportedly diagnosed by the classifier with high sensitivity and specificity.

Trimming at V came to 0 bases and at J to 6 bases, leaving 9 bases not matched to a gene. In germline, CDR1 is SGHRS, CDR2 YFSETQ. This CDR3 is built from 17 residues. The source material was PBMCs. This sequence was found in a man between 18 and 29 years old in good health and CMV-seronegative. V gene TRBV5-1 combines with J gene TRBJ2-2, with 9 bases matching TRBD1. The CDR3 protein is CASSLAGTGYIAGELFF. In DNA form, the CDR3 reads TGCGCCAGCAGCTTGGCCGGGACAGGGTATATTGCCGGGGAGCTGTTTTTT.